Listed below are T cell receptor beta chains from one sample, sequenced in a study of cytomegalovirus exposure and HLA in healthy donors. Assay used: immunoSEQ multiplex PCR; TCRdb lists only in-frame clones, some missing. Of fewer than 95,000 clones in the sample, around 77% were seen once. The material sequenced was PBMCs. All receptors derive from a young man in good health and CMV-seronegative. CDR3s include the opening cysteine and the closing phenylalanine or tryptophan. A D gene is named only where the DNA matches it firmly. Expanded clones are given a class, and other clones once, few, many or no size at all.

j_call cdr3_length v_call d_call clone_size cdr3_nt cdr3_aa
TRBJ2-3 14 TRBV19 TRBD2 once TGTGCCAGTAGTAGGGGAGGGGCCGGAGATACGCAGTATTTT CASSRGGAGDTQYF
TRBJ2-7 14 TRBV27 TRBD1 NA TGTGCCAGCACGACAGGGTTCGGATACTACGAGCAGTACTTC CASTTGFGYYEQYF
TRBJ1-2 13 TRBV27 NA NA TGTGCCAGCAGTCGGGACAATTTCGGCGGCTACACCTTC CASSRDNFGGYTF
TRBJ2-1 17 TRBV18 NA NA TGTGCCAGCTCACCACTAATCGGGGAAAGCTCCTACAATGAGCAGTTCTTC CASSPLIGESSYNEQFF
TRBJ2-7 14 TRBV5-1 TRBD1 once TGCGCCAGCAGCTGGGGACAGGGGACCTACGAGCAGTACTTC CASSWGQGTYEQYF
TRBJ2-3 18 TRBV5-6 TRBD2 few TGTGCCAGCAGCTTGGCGCCTCTAGCGGGACGGTTTTTAGATACGCAGTATTTT CASSLAPLAGRFLDTQYF
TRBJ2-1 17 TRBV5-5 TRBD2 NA TGTGCCAGCAGCTTGGCTAGCGGGAGATCGGGCTACAATGAGCAGTTCTTC CASSLASGRSGYNEQFF
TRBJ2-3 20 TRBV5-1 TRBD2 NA TGCGCCAGCAGCTTGAGCGGCGGGACTAGCGGGGGTCAAAGCACAGATACGCAGTATTTT CASSLSGGTSGGQSTDTQYF
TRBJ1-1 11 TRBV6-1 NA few TGTGCCAGCAGTGAATGGCGAGGAGCTTTCTTT CASSEWRGAFF
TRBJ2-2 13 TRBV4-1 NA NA TGCGCCAGCAGCCAATTCTGGGAGGGGGAGCTGTTTTTT CASSQFWEGELFF
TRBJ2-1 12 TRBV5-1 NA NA TGCGCCAGCAGTGAAGGGGGAGATGAGCAGTTCTTC CASSEGGDEQFF
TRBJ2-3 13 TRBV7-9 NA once TGTGCCAGCAGCTCCAATCACGGAGATACGCAGTATTTT CASSSNHGDTQYF
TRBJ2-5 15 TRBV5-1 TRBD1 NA TGCGCCAGCAGCTTGGGGACAGGGGGAGGAGAGACCCAGTACTTC CASSLGTGGGETQYF
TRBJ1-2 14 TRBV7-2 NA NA TGTGCCAGCAACCTACTCATTCAGGGTCCCGACTACACCTTC CASNLLIQGPDYTF
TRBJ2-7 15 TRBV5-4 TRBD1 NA TGTGCCAGCAGCTTACGTTCAGGGGGCTATCACGAGCAGTACTTC CASSLRSGGYHEQYF
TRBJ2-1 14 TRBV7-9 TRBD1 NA TGTGCCGGAGTACCCGGGACAGCCTACAATGAGCAGTTCTTC CAGVPGTAYNEQFF